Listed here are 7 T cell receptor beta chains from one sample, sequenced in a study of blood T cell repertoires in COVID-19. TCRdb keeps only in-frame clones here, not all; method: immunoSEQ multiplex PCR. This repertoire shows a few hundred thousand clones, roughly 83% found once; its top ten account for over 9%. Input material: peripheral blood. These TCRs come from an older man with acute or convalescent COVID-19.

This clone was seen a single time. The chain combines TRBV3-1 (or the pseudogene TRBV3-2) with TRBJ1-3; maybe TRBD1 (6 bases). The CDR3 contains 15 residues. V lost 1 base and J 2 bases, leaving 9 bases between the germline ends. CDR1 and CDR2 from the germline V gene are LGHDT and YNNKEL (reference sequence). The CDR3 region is CASSQAAGAGNTIYF. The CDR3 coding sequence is TGTGCCAGCAGCCAAGCGGCAGGGGCTGGAAACACCATATATTTT.

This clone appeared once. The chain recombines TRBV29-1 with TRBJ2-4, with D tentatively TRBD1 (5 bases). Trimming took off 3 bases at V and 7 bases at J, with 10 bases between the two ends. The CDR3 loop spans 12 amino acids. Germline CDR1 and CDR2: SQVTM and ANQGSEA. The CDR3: CSVDAGLNIQYF. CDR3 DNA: TGCAGCGTTGATGCAGGGCTGAACATTCAGTACTTC.

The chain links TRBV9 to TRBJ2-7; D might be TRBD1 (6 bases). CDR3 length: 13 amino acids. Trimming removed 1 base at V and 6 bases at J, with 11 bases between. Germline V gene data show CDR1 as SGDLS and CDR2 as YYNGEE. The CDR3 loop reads CASSVLGASEQYF. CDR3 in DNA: TGTGCCAGCAGCGTACTGGGGGCAAGCGAGCAGTACTTC.

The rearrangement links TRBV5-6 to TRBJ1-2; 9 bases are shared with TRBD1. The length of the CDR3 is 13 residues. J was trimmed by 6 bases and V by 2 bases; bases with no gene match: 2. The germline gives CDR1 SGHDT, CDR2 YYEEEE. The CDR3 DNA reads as TGTGCCAGCAGCTTTGGACAGGGGCATGGCTACACCTTC. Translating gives CASSFGQGHGYTF.

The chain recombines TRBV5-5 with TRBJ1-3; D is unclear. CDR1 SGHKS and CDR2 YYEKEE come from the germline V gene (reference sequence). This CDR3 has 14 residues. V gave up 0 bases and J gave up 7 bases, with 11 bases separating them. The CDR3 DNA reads TGTGCCAGCAGCTTGGGTGTTCGGAGGAACACCATATATTTT. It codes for CASSLGVRRNTIYF.

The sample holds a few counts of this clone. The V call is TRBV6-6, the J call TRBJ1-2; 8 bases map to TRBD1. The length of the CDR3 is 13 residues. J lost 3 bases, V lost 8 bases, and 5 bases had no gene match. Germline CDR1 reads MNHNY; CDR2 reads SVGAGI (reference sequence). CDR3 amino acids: CASGQGAYYGYTF. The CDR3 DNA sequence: TGTGCCAGCGGGCAGGGGGCCTACTATGGCTACACCTTC.

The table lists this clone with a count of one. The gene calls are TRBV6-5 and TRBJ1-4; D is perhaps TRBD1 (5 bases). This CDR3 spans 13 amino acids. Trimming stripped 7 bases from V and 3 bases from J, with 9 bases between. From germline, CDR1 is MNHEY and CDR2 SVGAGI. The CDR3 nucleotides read TGTGCCAGCATTGGGGCAGCTAATGAAAAACTGTTTTTT. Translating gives CASIGAANEKLFF.